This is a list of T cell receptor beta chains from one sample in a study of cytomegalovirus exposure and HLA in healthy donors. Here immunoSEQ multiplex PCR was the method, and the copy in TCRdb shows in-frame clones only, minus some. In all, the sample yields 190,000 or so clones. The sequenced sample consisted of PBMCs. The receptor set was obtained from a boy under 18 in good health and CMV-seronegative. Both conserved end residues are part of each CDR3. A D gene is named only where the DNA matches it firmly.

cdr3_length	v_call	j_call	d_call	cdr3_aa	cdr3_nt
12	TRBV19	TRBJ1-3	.	CASSRARNTIYF	TGTGCCAGTAGCAGGGCCAGAAACACCATATATTTT
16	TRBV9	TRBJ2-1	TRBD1	CASSALIGQGAHEQFF	TGTGCCAGCAGCGCGCTTATCGGACAGGGGGCTCATGAGCAGTTCTTC
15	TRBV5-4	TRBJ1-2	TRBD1	CASSFPGQGNYGYTF	TGTGCCAGCAGCTTCCCGGGACAGGGTAACTATGGCTACACCTTC
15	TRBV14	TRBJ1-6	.	CASSQDRTNNSPLHF	TGTGCCAGCAGCCAAGATAGGACAAATAATTCACCCCTCCACTTT
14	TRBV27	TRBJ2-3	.	CASRRSGKTDTQYF	TGTGCCAGCAGGCGTAGCGGAAAAACAGATACGCAGTATTTT
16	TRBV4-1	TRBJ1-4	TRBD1	CASSPLPGQVGEKLFF	TGCGCCAGCAGCCCTCTCCCGGGACAGGTGGGAGAAAAACTGTTTTTT
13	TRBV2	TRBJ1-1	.	CARATGPNTEAFF	TGTGCCAGGGCGACAGGTCCGAACACTGAAGCTTTCTTT
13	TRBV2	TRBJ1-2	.	CASYRVGNYGYTF	TGTGCCAGTTACAGGGTCGGGAACTATGGCTACACCTTC
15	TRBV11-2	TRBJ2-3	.	CASSFSGLATDTQYF	TGTGCCAGCAGCTTTTCAGGACTGGCTACAGATACGCAGTATTTT
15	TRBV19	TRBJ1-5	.	CASTRPGISNQPQHF	TGTGCCAGTACGAGGCCGGGGATTAGCAATCAGCCCCAGCATTTT
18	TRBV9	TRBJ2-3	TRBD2	CASSVGNLAGGSTDTQYF	TGTGCCAGCAGCGTAGGAAATCTAGCGGGGGGCAGCACAGATACGCAGTATTTT
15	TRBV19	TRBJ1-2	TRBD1	CASSIGGQGAYGYTF	TGTGCCAGTAGTATAGGGGGACAGGGGGCCTATGGCTACACCTTC
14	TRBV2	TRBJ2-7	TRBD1	CASSRTGGSYEQYF	TGTGCCAGCAGTCGGACAGGAGGTTCCTACGAGCAGTACTTC
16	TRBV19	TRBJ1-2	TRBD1	CASSIDAPGQGYGYTF	TGTGCCAGTAGTATAGATGCCCCCGGACAGGGCTATGGCTACACCTTC
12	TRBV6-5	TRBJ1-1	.	CASSYGTAQAFF	TGTGCCAGCAGTTACGGTACAGCTCAAGCTTTCTTT
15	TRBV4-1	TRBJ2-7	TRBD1	CASSQITGETYEQYF	TGCGCCAGCAGCCAAATTACAGGGGAGACCTACGAGCAGTACTTC
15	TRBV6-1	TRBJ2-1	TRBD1	CASSEETGAMDEQFF	TGTGCCAGCAGTGAAGAGACAGGGGCAATGGATGAGCAGTTCTTC
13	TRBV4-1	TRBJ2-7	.	CASSIQGSYEQYF	TGCGCCAGCAGCATACAGGGCTCCTACGAGCAGTACTTC
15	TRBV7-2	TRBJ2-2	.	CASSLLGGGTGELFF	TGTGCCAGCAGCCTACTGGGGGGAGGAACCGGGGAGCTGTTTTTT
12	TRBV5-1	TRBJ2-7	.	CASSLGAGPQYF	TGCGCCAGCAGCTTGGGGGCAGGGCCACAGTACTTC
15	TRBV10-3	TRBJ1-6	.	CAISETGQGFSPLHF	TGTGCCATCAGTGAGACTGGGCAGGGTTTTTCACCCCTCCACTTT
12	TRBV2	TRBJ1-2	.	CASRTGVDGYTF	TGTGCCAGCAGGACGGGAGTTGATGGCTACACCTTC
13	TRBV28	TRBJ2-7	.	CASSLLQGYEQYF	TGTGCCAGCAGTTTATTGCAGGGCTACGAGCAGTACTTC
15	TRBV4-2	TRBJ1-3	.	CASSPHPRESNTIYF	TGTGCCAGCAGCCCGCACCCCCGGGAGTCAAACACCATATATTTT
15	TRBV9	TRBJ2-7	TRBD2	CASSSTGRDGIEQYF	TGTGCCAGCAGCTCAACCGGGAGGGACGGAATCGAGCAGTACTTC
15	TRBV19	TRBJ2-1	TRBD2	CASRGGGTSYNEQFF	TGTGCCAGTAGGGGCGGGGGTACCTCCTACAATGAGCAGTTCTTC
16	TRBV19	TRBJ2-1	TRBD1	CASSRQGAGVDNEQFF	TGTGCCAGTAGTAGACAGGGGGCGGGAGTGGACAATGAGCAGTTCTTC
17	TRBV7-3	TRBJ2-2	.	CASSLQTKVSGTGELFF	TGTGCCAGCAGCTTGCAAACTAAGGTCTCGGGCACCGGGGAGCTGTTTTTT
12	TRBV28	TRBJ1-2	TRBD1	CASSTGGYGYTF	TGTGCCAGCAGCACAGGGGGCTATGGCTACACCTTC
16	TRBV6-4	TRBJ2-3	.	CASSEGDGGATDTQYF	TGTGCCAGCAGTGAAGGTGATGGCGGGGCCACAGATACGCAGTATTTT
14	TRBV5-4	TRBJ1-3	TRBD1	CASSHRDRGDTIYF	TGTGCCAGCAGCCACCGGGACAGGGGAGACACCATATATTTT
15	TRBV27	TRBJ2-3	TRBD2	CASRRSLAGTDTQYF	TGTGCCAGCAGAAGAAGTCTAGCGGGCACAGATACGCAGTATTTT